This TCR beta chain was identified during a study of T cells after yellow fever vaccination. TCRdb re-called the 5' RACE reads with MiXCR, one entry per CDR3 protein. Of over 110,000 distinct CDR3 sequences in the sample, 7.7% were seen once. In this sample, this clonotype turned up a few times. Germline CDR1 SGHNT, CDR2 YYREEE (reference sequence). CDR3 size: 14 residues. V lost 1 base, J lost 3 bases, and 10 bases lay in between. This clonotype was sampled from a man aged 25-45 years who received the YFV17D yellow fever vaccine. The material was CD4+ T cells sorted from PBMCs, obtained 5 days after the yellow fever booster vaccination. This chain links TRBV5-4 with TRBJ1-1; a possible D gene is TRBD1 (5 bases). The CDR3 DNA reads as TGTGCCAGCAGCTTGCCGGGGGTGTACACTGAAGCTTTCTTT. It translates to CASSLPGVYTEAFF. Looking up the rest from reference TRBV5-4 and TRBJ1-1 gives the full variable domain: ETGVTQSPTHLIKTRGQQVTLRCSSQSGHNTVSWYQQALGQGPQFIFQYYREEENGRGNFPPRFSGLQFPNYSSELNVNALELDDSALYLCASSLPGVYTEAFFGQGTRLTVV.